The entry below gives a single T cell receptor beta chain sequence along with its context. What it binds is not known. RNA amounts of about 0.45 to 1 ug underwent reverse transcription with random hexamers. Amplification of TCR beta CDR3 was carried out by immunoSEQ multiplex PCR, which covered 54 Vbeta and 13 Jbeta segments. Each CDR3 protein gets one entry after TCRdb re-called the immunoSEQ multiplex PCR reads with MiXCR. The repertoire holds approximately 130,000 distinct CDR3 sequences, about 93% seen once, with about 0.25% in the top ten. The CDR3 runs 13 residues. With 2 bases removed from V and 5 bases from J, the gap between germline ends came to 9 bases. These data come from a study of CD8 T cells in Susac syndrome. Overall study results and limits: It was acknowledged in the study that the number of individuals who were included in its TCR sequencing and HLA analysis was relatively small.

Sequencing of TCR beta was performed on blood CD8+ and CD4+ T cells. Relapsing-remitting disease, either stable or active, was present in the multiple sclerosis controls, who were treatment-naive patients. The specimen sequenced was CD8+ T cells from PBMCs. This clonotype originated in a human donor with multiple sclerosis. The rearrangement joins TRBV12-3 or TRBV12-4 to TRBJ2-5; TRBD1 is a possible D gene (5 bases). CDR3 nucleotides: TGTGCCAGCAGTTTAAGGGGATGGGAGACCCAGTACTTC. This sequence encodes CASSLRGWETQYF.